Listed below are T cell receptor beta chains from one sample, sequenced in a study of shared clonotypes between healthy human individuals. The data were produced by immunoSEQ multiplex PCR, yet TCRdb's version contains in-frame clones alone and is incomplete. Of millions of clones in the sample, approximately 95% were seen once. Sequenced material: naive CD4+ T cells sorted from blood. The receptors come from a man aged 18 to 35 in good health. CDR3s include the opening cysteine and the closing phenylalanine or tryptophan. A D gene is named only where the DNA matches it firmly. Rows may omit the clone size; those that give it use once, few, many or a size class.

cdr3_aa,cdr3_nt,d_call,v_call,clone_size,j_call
CASSFLTGHEQFF,TGTGCCAGCAGCTTCCTTACAGGGCACGAGCAGTTCTTC,.,TRBV7-2,.,TRBJ2-1
CASTARDYTDTQYF,TGTGCCAGCACAGCCCGGGACTACACAGATACGCAGTATTTT,TRBD2,TRBV9,.,TRBJ2-3
CASSLVGGMGETQYF,TGTGCCAGCAGCTTAGTGGGCGGGATGGGGGAGACCCAGTACTTC,.,TRBV7-2,.,TRBJ2-5
CAWSFGRAGANVLTF,TGTGCCTGGAGTTTCGGGCGCGCTGGGGCCAACGTCCTGACTTTC,.,TRBV30,.,TRBJ2-6
CASSQRGQGDTEAFF,TGCGCCAGCAGCCAACGAGGACAGGGCGACACTGAAGCTTTCTTT,TRBD1,TRBV4-3,few,TRBJ1-1
CASSTRQAGNQPQHF,TGTGCCAGCAGCACAAGACAGGCCGGGAATCAGCCCCAGCATTTT,.,TRBV6-5,once,TRBJ1-5
CAWSKDRGIYEQYF,TGTGCCTGGAGTAAGGACAGGGGGATCTACGAGCAGTACTTC,TRBD1,TRBV30,many,TRBJ2-7
CASSVGPRGGGNTIYF,TGTGCCAGCAGCGTAGGTCCCCGGGGGGGCGGAAACACCATATATTTT,.,TRBV9,.,TRBJ1-3
CASSPGELWANYGYTF,TGCGCCAGCAGCCCCGGGGAACTCTGGGCTAACTATGGCTACACCTTC,.,TRBV5-1,.,TRBJ1-2
CASSQDRTGINQPQHF,TGCGCCAGCAGCCAAGACCGGACAGGGATCAATCAGCCCCAGCATTTT,TRBD1,TRBV4-1,.,TRBJ1-5
CASSQRGTGGSDTQYF,TGTGCCAGCAGTCAAAGGGGGACAGGGGGTTCAGATACGCAGTATTTT,TRBD1,TRBV27,.,TRBJ2-3
CAWSHGRTYEQYF,TGTGCCTGGAGTCACGGAAGGACCTACGAGCAGTACTTC,.,TRBV30,.,TRBJ2-7
CASSPAAGQGVHEQYF,TGTGCCAGCTCACCAGCGGCGGGACAGGGGGTGCACGAGCAGTACTTC,TRBD1,TRBV18,.,TRBJ2-7
CASAQGWAENTIYF,TGTGCCAGCGCTCAGGGGTGGGCGGAAAACACCATATATTTT,.,TRBV9,.,TRBJ1-3
CASSPIVRDPGELFF,TGCGCCAGCAGCCCCATCGTCAGGGACCCGGGGGAGCTGTTTTTT,.,TRBV5-1,.,TRBJ2-2
CAIRRDRGSESTEAFF,TGTGCCATCAGGCGGGACAGGGGGTCTGAGTCCACTGAAGCTTTCTTT,TRBD1,TRBV10-3,.,TRBJ1-1
CASRLIRAASRYGYTF,TGTGCCAGCCGCCTGATTAGGGCCGCCAGTCGGTATGGCTACACCTTC,.,TRBV7-9,.,TRBJ1-2
CASSLVGQQETQYF,TGTGCCAGCAGCTTGGTGGGACAGCAAGAGACCCAGTACTTC,TRBD1,TRBV5-4,.,TRBJ2-5
CAGREREAPDTQYF,TGTGCCGGCAGGGAGCGGGAGGCGCCAGATACGCAGTATTTT,TRBD2,TRBV2,.,TRBJ2-3
CASSQRLNPGDEQYF,TGCGCCAGCAGCCAAAGACTCAACCCCGGGGACGAGCAGTACTTC,.,TRBV5-1,.,TRBJ2-7
CSVPGVGDQPQHF,TGCAGCGTTCCAGGGGTTGGGGATCAGCCCCAGCATTTT,.,TRBV29-1,.,TRBJ1-5
CASSEGAAGVGNIQYF,TGTGCCAGCAGCGAGGGGGCAGCGGGAGTTGGAAACATTCAGTACTTC,.,TRBV9,.,TRBJ2-4
CASSLAPGQRSYNSPLHF,TGTGCCAGCAGCTTAGCCCCGGGACAACGCTCCTATAATTCACCCCTCCACTTT,.,TRBV7-9,.,TRBJ1-6
CASSLEGNGYTF,TGTGCCAGCAGCTTAGAGGGGAATGGCTACACCTTC,.,TRBV11-2,.,TRBJ1-2
CAWSENYRGQSEQYF,TGTGCCTGGAGTGAAAATTACAGGGGGCAGAGCGAGCAGTACTTC,TRBD1,TRBV30,.,TRBJ2-7
CASSVEGTGTGDWETQYF,TGTGCCAGCAGCGTAGAGGGGACTGGGACAGGCGACTGGGAGACCCAGTACTTC,TRBD1,TRBV9,.,TRBJ2-5
CASSLTSGRYNEQFF,TGTGCCAGCAGCTTAACCTCGGGCAGATACAATGAGCAGTTCTTC,.,TRBV7-3,.,TRBJ2-1
CSAHRGSTEAFF,TGCAGCGCCCACAGGGGAAGCACTGAAGCTTTCTTT,TRBD1,TRBV29-1,once,TRBJ1-1
CASSLKNLAGFQETQYF,TGCGCCAGCAGCTTGAAGAATCTAGCGGGCTTCCAAGAGACCCAGTACTTC,TRBD2,TRBV5-1,.,TRBJ2-5
CASSSSSGGTTDTQYF,TGTGCCAGCAGTTCCTCTAGCGGGGGGACCACAGATACGCAGTATTTT,TRBD2,TRBV28,.,TRBJ2-3
CASIASGEETQYF,TGTGCCAGCATCGCTAGCGGCGAAGAGACCCAGTACTTC,TRBD2,TRBV6-6,.,TRBJ2-5
CASRTSKYNEQFF,TGCGCCAGCAGGACTAGCAAATATAATGAGCAGTTCTTC,TRBD2,TRBV10-2,.,TRBJ2-1
CSVTPGAREQFF,TGCAGCGTCACCCCCGGGGCTAGGGAGCAGTTCTTC,.,TRBV29-1,.,TRBJ2-1
CASSLARENYGYTF,TGTGCCAGCAGCTTGGCGCGGGAAAACTATGGCTACACCTTC,.,TRBV5-4,once,TRBJ1-2
CAWSVGGTAYNEQFF,TGTGCCTGGAGTGTAGGGGGAACCGCCTACAATGAGCAGTTCTTC,.,TRBV30,.,TRBJ2-1
CASSEVSPVGEQYF,TGTGCCAGCAGTGAAGTCTCCCCGGTGGGCGAGCAGTACTTC,.,TRBV6-1,.,TRBJ2-7
CASSRGQNNSPLHF,TGTGCCAGTAGTAGGGGACAGAATAATTCACCCCTCCACTTT,TRBD1,TRBV19,few,TRBJ1-6
CASNREQQYF,TGTGCCAGCAATAGGGAGCAGCAGTACTTC,.,TRBV6-1,.,TRBJ2-7
CASSFPTGGKTGELFF,TGTGCCAGCAGCTTCCCGACAGGGGGAAAGACCGGGGAGCTGTTTTTT,TRBD1,TRBV7-9,.,TRBJ2-2
CASSYSYTISYNEQFF,TGTGCCAGCAGTTATTCTTACACTATCTCCTACAATGAGCAGTTCTTC,.,TRBV6-6,.,TRBJ2-1